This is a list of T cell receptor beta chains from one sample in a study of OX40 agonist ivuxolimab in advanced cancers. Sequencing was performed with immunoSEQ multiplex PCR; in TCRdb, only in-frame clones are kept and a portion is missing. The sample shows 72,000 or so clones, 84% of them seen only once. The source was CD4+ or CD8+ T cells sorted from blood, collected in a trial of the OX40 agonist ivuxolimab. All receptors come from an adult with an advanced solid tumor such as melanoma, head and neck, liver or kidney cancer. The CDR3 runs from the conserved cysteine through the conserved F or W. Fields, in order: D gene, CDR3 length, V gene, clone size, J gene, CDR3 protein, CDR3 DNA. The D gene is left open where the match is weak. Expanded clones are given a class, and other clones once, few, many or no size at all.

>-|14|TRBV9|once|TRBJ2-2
CASKQWENTGELFF
TGTGCCAGCAAGCAGTGGGAGAACACCGGGGAGCTGTTTTTT
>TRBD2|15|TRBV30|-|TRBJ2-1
CAWSLGTSGYNEQFF
TGTGCCTGGAGCCTCGGGACTAGCGGTTACAATGAGCAGTTCTTC
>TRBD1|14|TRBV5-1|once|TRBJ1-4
CASSLTGGGEKLFF
TGCGCCAGCAGCTTGACAGGGGGCGGTGAAAAACTGTTTTTT
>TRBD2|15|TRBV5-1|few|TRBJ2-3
CASTYLAGAMDTQYF
TGCGCCAGCACCTATCTAGCGGGGGCGATGGATACGCAGTATTTT
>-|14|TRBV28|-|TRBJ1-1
CASSFMSVNTEAFF
TGTGCCAGCAGTTTTATGAGTGTGAACACTGAAGCTTTCTTT
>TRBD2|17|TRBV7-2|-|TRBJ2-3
CASSFGFGGRLTDTQYF
TGTGCCAGCAGCTTCGGTTTTGGCGGGAGATTAACAGATACGCAGTATTTT
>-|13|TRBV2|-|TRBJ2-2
CASRGLGTGELFF
TGTGCCAGCAGGGGACTTGGCACCGGGGAGCTGTTTTTT
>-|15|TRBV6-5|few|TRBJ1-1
CASSTTTARNTEAFF
TGTGCCAGCAGTACTACGACAGCTCGGAACACTGAAGCTTTCTTT
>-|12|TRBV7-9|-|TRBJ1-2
CASSRVMYGYTF
TGTGCCAGCAGCAGGGTGATGTATGGCTACACCTTC
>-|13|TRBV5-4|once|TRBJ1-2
CASSLPGAGGYTF
TGTGCCAGCAGCTTGCCGGGGGCGGGAGGCTACACCTTC
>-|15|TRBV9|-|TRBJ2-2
CASSVDSGNTGELFF
TGTGCCAGCAGCGTAGATAGCGGCAACACCGGGGAGCTGTTTTTT
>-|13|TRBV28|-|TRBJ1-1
CAIERAENTEAFF
TGTGCCATAGAGAGGGCCGAGAACACTGAAGCTTTCTTT
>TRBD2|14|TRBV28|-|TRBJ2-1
CAILGTSDYNEQFF
TGTGCCATCCTAGGGACTAGCGACTACAATGAGCAGTTCTTC
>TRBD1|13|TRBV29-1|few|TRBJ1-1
CSVGTGGAAEAFF
TGCAGCGTTGGGACAGGGGGGGCCGCTGAAGCTTTCTTT
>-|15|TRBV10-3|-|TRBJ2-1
CAISDTRGSYNEQFF
TGTGCCATCAGTGATACTAGGGGCTCCTACAATGAGCAGTTCTTC
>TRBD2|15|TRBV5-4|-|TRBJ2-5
CASSLKTSGTETQYF
TGTGCCAGCAGCCTTAAGACTAGCGGGACAGAGACCCAGTACTTC
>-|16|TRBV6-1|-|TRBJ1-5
CASSEGRTAGNQPQHF
TGTGCCAGCAGTGAAGGTAGGACGGCGGGGAATCAGCCCCAGCATTTT
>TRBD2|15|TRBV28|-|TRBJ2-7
CASSSGTSGHYEQYF
TGTGCCAGCAGTTCCGGGACTAGCGGGCACTACGAGCAGTACTTC
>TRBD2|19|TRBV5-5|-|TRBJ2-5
CASSLVRLAGGSGQETQYF
TGTGCCAGCAGCTTGGTGCGGCTAGCGGGAGGGTCGGGTCAAGAGACCCAGTACTTC
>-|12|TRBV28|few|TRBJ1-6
CASSWGGSPLHF
TGTGCCAGCAGTTGGGGTGGCTCACCCCTCCACTTT
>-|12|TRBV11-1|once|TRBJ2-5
CASSLGRETQYF
TGTGCCAGCAGCTTAGGACGGGAGACCCAGTACTTC
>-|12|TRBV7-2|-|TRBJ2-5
CASSLVAETQYF
TGTGCCAGCAGCCTAGTGGCGGAGACCCAGTACTTC
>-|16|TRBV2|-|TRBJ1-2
CASSEALYRTNYGYTF
TGTGCCAGCAGTGAAGCGCTTTACAGGACTAACTATGGCTACACCTTC
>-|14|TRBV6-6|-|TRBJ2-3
CASSQHSPSDTQYF
TGTGCCAGCAGCCAACATTCACCCTCAGATACGCAGTATTTT
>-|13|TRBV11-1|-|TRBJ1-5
CASSLNTDQPQHF
TGTGCCAGCAGCCTAAACACCGATCAGCCCCAGCATTTT
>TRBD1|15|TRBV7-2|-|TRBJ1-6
CASSSRQGGNSPLHF
TGTGCCAGCAGCTCAAGACAGGGGGGAAATTCACCCCTCCACTTT